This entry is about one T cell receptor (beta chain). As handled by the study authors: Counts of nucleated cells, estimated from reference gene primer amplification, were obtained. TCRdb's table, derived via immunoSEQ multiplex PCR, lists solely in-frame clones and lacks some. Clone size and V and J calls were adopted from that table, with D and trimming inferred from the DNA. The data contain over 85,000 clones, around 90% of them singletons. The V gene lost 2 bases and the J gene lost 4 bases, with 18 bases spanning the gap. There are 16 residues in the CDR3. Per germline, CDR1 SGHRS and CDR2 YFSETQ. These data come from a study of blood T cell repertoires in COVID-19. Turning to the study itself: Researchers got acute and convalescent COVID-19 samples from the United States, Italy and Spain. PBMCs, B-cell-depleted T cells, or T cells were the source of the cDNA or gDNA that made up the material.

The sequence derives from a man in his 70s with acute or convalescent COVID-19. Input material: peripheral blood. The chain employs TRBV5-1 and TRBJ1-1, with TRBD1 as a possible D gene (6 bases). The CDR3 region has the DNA TGCGCCAGCAGCTTACTGACAGGACGAGGGGGCACTGAAGCTTTCTTT. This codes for CASSLLTGRGGTEAFF.